This TCR beta chain was sequenced for a study of OX40 agonist ivuxolimab in advanced cancers. Sequenced by immunoSEQ multiplex PCR; TCRdb stores in-frame clones only, minus some. The table shows about 67,000 clones, with approximately 91% occurring only once. The clonotype originates from an adult with an advanced solid tumor such as melanoma, head and neck, liver or kidney cancer. The sample was CD4+ or CD8+ T cells sorted from blood, taken in a trial of the OX40 agonist ivuxolimab.

The CDR3 loop is CASSLEGGVGANVLTF. CDR3 in DNA: TGTGCCAGCAGCTTGGAGGGAGGGGTCGGGGCCAACGTCCTGACTTTC. The chain is built from TRBV5-4 and TRBJ2-6; TRBD2 matches 7 bases. Trimming cost V 0 bases and J 4 bases; bases outside gene matches: 4. The CDR3 runs 16 residues. Germline V gives CDR1 SGHNT, CDR2 YYREEE (reference sequence).